The 3 T cell receptor beta chains presented below share a single source sample, sequenced in a study of blood T cells in healthy people across ages. Combining a sample-barcoded 5' primer with a J-beta primer mix, a second PCR ran for 7 to 11 cycles. TCRdb re-called the 5' RACE reads with MiXCR, one entry per CDR3 protein. Of approximately 790,000 distinct CDR3 sequences listed, about 59% were seen once; the top ten hold about 27%. The specimen sequenced was blood. The receptors stem from a man in his thirties or forties in good health.

The V and J genes are TRBV4-2 and TRBJ2-7; maybe TRBD2 (6 bases). The germline V and J ends were trimmed by 0 bases and 7 bases, with 22 bases remaining between them. Germline values: CDR1 LGHNA, CDR2 YNFKEQ. This CDR3 comprises 17 residues. The CDR3 is CASSQDPGRVTGDEQYF. The CDR3 coding sequence is TGTGCCAGCAGCCAAGATCCCGGGAGAGTTACGGGGGATGAGCAGTACTTC.

In its sample, this clonotype was seen a few times. The V gene is TRBV18, the J gene TRBJ2-5, with D maybe TRBD1 (6 bases). Germline loops: CDR1 KGHSH, CDR2 LQKENI. With 2 bases removed from V and 0 bases from J, the gap between germline ends came to 16 bases. The CDR3 is 17 residues long. The chain's CDR3 is CASSPGVDRSYQETQYF. The CDR3 region has the DNA TGTGCCAGCTCACCAGGGGTCGACAGGTCATACCAAGAGACCCAGTACTTC.

The chain has TRBV12-3 or TRBV12-4 and TRBJ2-3; 11 bases match TRBD2. Germline trimming cut 2 bases from V and 1 base from J; bases unmatched to any gene: 5. The CDR3 length is 17 residues. CDR3 protein: CASSLTELAGGTDTQYF. DNA of the CDR3: TGTGCCAGCAGTTTAACCGAACTAGCGGGGGGCACAGATACGCAGTATTTT.